This entry is about one TCR beta chain. These data come from a study of preoperative IRX-2 immunotherapy in early breast cancer. Indicated treatment: preoperative locoregional IRX-2 cytokine immunotherapy. J lost 4 bases, V lost 6 bases, and 5 bases had no gene match. CDR1 is LNHDA and CDR2 is SQIVND in the germline V gene (reference sequence). The CDR3 is 14 amino acids. Measured with immunoSEQ multiplex PCR; TCRdb has only the in-frame clones, and not every one. This repertoire shows about 42,000 clones, 60% to 85% found once; its top ten account for roughly 1.2%. J is TRBJ1-3 and V is TRBV19, with 8 nucleotides matching TRBD1. This clonotype originated in a human donor with breast cancer. The input for sequencing was tumor tissue, taken after IRX-2 immunotherapy. CDR3 protein: CASRLDRAGNTIYF. The CDR3 DNA reads TGTGCCAGTAGATTGGACAGGGCAGGAAACACCATATATTTT.